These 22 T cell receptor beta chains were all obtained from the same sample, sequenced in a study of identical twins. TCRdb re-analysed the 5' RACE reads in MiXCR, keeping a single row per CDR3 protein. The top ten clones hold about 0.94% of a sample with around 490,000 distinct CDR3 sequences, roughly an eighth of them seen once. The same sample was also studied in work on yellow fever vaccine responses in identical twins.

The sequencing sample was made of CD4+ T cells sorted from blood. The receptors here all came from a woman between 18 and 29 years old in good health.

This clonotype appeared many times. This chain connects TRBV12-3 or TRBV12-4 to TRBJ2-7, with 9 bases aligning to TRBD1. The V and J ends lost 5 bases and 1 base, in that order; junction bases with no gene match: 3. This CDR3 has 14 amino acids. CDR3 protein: CASSHGTGSYEQYF. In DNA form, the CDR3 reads TGTGCCAGCAGTCACGGGACAGGGTCCTACGAGCAGTACTTC.

The CDR3 DNA follows: TGTGCCATCTGTTCAATACGGGGGGCAGGGGCTTCTAGCTGGGAGCTGTTTTTT. This sequence encodes CAICSIRGAGASSWELFF. The chain joins TRBV12-3 or TRBV12-4 to TRBJ2-2, with a weak D call TRBD2 (7 bases). V was pared by 10 bases and J by 9 bases, with 33 bases between. This CDR3 has 18 residues.

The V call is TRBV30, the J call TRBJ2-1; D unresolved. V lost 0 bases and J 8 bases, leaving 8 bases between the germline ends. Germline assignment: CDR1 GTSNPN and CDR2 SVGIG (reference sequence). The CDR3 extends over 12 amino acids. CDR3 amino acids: CAWSVQVHEQFF. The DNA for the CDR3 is TGTGCCTGGAGTGTACAAGTCCATGAGCAGTTCTTC.

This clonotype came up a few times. CDR3 bases: TGTGCCAGCAGCTTAGCAGGAGGGGCGGAGACCCAGTACTTC. Translating it yields CASSLAGGAETQYF. The rearrangement joins TRBV7-9 to TRBJ2-5; D is possibly TRBD2 (6 bases). CDR3 length: 14 amino acids. CDR1 and CDR2 from the germline V gene are SEHNR and FQNEAQ (reference sequence). Between the trimmed V and J ends, which lost 0 bases and 5 bases, there was a span of 10 bases.

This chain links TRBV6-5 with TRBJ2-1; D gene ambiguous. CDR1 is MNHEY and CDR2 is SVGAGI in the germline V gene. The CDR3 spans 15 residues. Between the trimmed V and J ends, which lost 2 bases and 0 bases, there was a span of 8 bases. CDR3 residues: CASSYGPTSYNEQFF. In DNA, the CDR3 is TGTGCCAGCAGTTACGGCCCGACCTCCTACAATGAGCAGTTCTTC.

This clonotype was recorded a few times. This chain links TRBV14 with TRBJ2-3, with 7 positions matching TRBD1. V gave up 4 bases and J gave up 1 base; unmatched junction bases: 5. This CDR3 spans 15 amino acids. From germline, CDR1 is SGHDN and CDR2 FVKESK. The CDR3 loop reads CASSLPGQRTDTQYF. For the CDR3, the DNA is TGTGCCAGCAGCCTCCCGGGACAGCGCACAGATACGCAGTATTTT.

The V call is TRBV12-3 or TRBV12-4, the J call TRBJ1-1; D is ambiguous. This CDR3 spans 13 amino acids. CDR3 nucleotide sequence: TGTGCGAGTCGTATCGCAGGTCTGACTGAAGCTTTCTTT. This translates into CASRIAGLTEAFF.

CDR3 region: CASSLGFKAYEQYF. The CDR3 DNA is TGTGCCAGCAGCTTAGGGTTTAAGGCCTACGAGCAGTACTTC. The gene calls are TRBV7-9 and TRBJ2-7; D ambiguous. Deletions cut 1 base from V and 2 bases from J, with 9 bases between. This CDR3 region has 14 residues. Germline CDR1 and CDR2: SEHNR and FQNEAQ (reference sequence).

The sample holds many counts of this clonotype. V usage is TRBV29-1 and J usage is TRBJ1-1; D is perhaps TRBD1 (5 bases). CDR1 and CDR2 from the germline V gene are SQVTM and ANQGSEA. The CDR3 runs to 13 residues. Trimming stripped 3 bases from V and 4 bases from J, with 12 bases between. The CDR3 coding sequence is TGCAGCGTTGATGTTGGGGGTGTCACTGAAGCTTTCTTT. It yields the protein CSVDVGGVTEAFF.

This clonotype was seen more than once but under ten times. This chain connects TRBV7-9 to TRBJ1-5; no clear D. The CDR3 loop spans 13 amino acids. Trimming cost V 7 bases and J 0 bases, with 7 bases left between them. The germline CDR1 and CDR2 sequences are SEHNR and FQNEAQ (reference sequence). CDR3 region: CASNDNSNQPQHF. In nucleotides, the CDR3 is TGTGCCAGCAATGACAATAGCAATCAGCCCCAGCATTTT.

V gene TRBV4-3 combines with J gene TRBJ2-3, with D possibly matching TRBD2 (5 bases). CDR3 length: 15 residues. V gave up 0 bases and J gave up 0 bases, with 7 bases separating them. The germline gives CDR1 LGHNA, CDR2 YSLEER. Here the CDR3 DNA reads TGCGCCAGCAGCCAAGATCCTAGCAGCACAGATACGCAGTATTTT. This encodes CASSQDPSSTDTQYF.

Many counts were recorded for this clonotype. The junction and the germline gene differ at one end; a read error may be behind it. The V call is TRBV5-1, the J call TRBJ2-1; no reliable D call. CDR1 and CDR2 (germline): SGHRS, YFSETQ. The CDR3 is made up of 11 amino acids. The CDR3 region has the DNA TGTGCCAGCAGTTTGGGGTATGAGCAGTTCTTC. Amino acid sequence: CASSLGYEQFF.

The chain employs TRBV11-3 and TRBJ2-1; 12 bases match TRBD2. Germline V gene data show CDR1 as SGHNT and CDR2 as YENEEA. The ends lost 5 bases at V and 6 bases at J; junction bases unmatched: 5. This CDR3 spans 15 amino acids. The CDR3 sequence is CASSLAGGPSNEQFF. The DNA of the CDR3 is TGTGCCAGCAGCCTAGCGGGAGGGCCTTCCAATGAGCAGTTCTTC.

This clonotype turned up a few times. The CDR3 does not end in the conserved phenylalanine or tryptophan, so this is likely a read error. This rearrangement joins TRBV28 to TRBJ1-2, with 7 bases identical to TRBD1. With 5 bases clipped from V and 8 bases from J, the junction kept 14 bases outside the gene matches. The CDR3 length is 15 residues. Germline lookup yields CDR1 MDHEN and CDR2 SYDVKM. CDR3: CASSQGQMGLWGYTS. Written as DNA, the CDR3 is TGTGCCAGCAGTCAGGGACAGATGGGCCTTTGGGGCTACACCTCC.

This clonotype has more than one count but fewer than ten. CDR3 sequence (DNA): TGTGCCAGCAGCTTATCAAACACTAGGTCCCGGGATACGCAGTATTTT. Translation: CASSLSNTRSRDTQYF. The chain links TRBV7-2 to TRBJ2-3, with D possibly matching TRBD2 (5 bases). Per germline, CDR1 SGHTA and CDR2 FQGNSA. There are 16 residues in the CDR3. With 2 bases removed from V and 6 bases from J, the gap between germline ends came to 18 bases.

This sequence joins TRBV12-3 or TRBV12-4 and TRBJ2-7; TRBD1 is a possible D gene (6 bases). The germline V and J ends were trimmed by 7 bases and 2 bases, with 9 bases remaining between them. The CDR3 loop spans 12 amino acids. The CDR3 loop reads CASNQGTYEQYF. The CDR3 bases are TGTGCCAGCAATCAGGGGACCTACGAGCAGTACTTC.

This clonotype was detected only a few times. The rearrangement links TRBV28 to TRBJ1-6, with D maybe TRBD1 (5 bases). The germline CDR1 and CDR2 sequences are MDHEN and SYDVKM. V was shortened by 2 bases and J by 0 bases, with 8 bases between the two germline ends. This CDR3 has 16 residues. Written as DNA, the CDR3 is TGTGCCAGCAGTTTAGCAGGGAGCTCCTATAATTCACCCCTCCACTTT. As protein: CASSLAGSSYNSPLHF. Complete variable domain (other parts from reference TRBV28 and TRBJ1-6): DVKVTQSSRYLVKRTGEKVFLECVQDMDHENMFWYRQDPGLGLRLIYFSYDVKMKEKGDIPEGYSVSREKKERFSLILESASTNQTSMYLCASSLAGSSYNSPLHFGNGTRLTVT.

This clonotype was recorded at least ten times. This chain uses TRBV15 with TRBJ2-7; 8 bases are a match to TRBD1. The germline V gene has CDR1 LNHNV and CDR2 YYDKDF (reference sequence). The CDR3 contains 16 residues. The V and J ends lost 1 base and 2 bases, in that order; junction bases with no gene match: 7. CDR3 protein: CATSRVRQGKTYEQYF. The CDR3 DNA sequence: TGTGCCACCAGCAGAGTGCGACAGGGGAAAACCTACGAGCAGTACTTC.

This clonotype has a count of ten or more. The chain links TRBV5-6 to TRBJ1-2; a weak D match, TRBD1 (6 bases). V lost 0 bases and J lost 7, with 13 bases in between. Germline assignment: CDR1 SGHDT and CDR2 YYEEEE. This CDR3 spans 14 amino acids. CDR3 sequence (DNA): TGTGCCAGCAGCTTGGCAAGAGGGGGTCGTGGCTACACCTTC. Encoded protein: CASSLARGGRGYTF.

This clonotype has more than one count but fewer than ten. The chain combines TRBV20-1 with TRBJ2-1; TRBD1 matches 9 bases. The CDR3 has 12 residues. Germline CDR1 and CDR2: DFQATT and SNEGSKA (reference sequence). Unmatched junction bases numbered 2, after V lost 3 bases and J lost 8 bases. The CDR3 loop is CSASGQGYEQFF. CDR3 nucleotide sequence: TGCAGTGCTAGCGGACAGGGGTATGAGCAGTTCTTC.

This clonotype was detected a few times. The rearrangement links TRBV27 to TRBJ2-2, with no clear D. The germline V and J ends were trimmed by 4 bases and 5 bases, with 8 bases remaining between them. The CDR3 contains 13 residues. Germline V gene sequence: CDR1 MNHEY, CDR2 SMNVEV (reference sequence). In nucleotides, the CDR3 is TGTGCCAGCAGTTCTTACGTGACCGGGGAGCTGTTTTTT. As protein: CASSSYVTGELFF.

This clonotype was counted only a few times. In nucleotides, the CDR3 is TGTGCCAGCAGCCGCCGGACAGGGGAGGGGGAGACCCAGTACTTC. Translated: CASSRRTGEGETQYF. This chain uses TRBV7-2 with TRBJ2-5; 9 nucleotides agree with TRBD1. V dropped 5 bases and J dropped 5; count of bases not matched to a gene: 9. This CDR3 spans 15 amino acids. From germline, CDR1 is SGHTA and CDR2 FQGNSA.